The 21 T cell receptor beta chains given below trace back to one sample, sequenced in a study of T-cell memory formation after mild COVID-19. In TCRdb, the 5' RACE reads were re-called with MiXCR into one record per CDR3 protein. In the table there are 100,000 to 150,000 distinct CDR3 sequences, approximately 5.9% of which are singletons. Sequencing was performed on PBMCs or a T cell subset sorted from them (not recorded which). The receptor set was obtained from an adult woman who had mild COVID-19 (a few samples of this study predate the infection). Cell type and time point are not known.

This clonotype has only a few counts. The chain has TRBV7-2 and TRBJ2-7, with TRBD1 matching 10 bases. V lost 5 bases, J lost 5 bases, and 9 bases stayed unmatched. CDR1 is SGHTA and CDR2 is FQGNSA in the germline V gene. There are 15 residues in the CDR3. CDR3 amino acids: CASSRKTGGIDEQYF. CDR3 nucleotides: TGTGCCAGCAGCCGGAAGACAGGGGGCATCGACGAGCAGTACTTC.

V and J are TRBV6-5 and TRBJ2-1; TRBD2 aligns across 7 bases. The CDR3 runs to 15 residues. V dropped 3 bases and J dropped 2; count of bases not matched to a gene: 4. Per the germline V gene, CDR1 is MNHEY and CDR2 is SVGAGI. DNA of the CDR3: TGTGCCAGCAGTTATGGCGGGAGAACCTACAATGAGCAGTTCTTC. Translated, it gives CASSYGGRTYNEQFF.

This clonotype has at least ten counts. CDR3 protein: CASSQRGGSGYTF. DNA of the CDR3: TGTGCCAGCAGCCAACGTGGTGGTTCTGGCTACACCTTC. The chain combines TRBV7-9 with TRBJ1-2; unclear D gene. The CDR3 runs 13 residues. The V end was cut by 5 bases, the J end by 7 bases, with 14 bases between. Per the germline V gene, CDR1 is SEHNR and CDR2 is FQNEAQ (reference sequence). Drawing the rest from reference TRBV7-9 and TRBJ1-2, the complete variable domain is DTGVSQNPRHKITKRGQNVTFRCDPISEHNRLYWYRQTLGQGPEFLTYFQNEAQLEKSRLLSDRFSAERPKGSFSTLEIQRTEQGDSAMYLCASSQRGGSGYTFGSGTRLTVV.

This clonotype occurred a few times. The chain uses TRBV6-2 or TRBV6-3 and TRBJ1-1, with D perhaps matching TRBD1 (6 bases). This CDR3 is 13 amino acids long. Looked up from germline, CDR1 is MNHEY and CDR2 is SVGEGT. V lost 6 bases, J lost 0 bases, and 8 bases lay in between. Here the CDR3 DNA reads TGTGCCAGCAGCCACAGGGTGAACACTGAAGCTTTCTTT. Residues: CASSHRVNTEAFF.

This clonotype was picked up many times. The chain employs TRBV20-1 and TRBJ1-2; a possible D gene is TRBD1 (5 bases). V was trimmed by 3 bases and J by 8 bases, leaving 16 bases between them. From germline, CDR1 is DFQATT and CDR2 SNEGSKA (reference sequence). CDR3 length equals 13 residues. CDR3 protein: CSASKGSGGGYTF. The CDR3 nucleotides read TGCAGTGCTAGCAAGGGGTCGGGTGGAGGCTACACCTTC.

This clonotype was picked up many times. The chain carries TRBV6-6 and TRBJ2-1; TRBD2 is a possible D gene (5 bases). V lost 0 bases and J lost 4, with 7 bases in between. Germline values: CDR1 MNHNY, CDR2 SVGAGI (reference sequence). The CDR3 loop spans 14 amino acids. The CDR3 here is CASSYSRAYNEQFF. DNA for the CDR3: TGTGCCAGCAGTTACTCGAGGGCATACAATGAGCAGTTCTTC.

The J gene is TRBJ1-5, the V gene TRBV18, with D perhaps TRBD1 (5 bases). Trimming took off 3 bases at V and 7 bases at J, with 22 bases between the two ends. This CDR3 comprises 17 residues. The V gene's germline CDR1 is KGHSH and CDR2 LQKENI. The CDR3 DNA sequence: TGTGCCAGCTCACCTACGACAGAAGCGGTGTCGAGGCAGCCCCAGCATTTT. Amino acids: CASSPTTEAVSRQPQHF.

The chain combines TRBV5-1 with TRBJ1-5; D not certain. This CDR3 region has 14 residues. The germline V gene has CDR1 SGHRS and CDR2 YFSETQ. Trimming removed 0 bases from V and 6 bases from J, with 10 bases in between. The CDR3 spells CASSLEGRSQPQHF. CDR3 in DNA: TGCGCCAGCAGCTTGGAAGGCCGGAGTCAGCCCCAGCATTTT.

This clonotype came up a few times. The V call is TRBV6-2 or TRBV6-3, the J call TRBJ2-6, with D tentatively TRBD2 (6 bases). There are 16 residues in the CDR3. CDR1 MNHEY and CDR2 SVGEGT come from the germline V gene. V lost 5 bases and J 0 bases, leaving 11 bases between the germline ends. The CDR3 DNA follows: TGTGCCAGCAGTCCCCCCGGGGGCTCTGGGGCCAACGTCCTGACTTTC. This translates into CASSPPGGSGANVLTF.

The sample holds many counts of this clonotype. This sequence joins TRBV6-5 and TRBJ2-7, with 7 bases matching TRBD2. Losses at the gene ends were 5 bases for V and 3 bases for J; bases not matched to a gene: 7. Germline V gene sequence: CDR1 MNHEY, CDR2 SVGAGI. The CDR3 extends over 14 amino acids. The CDR3 is CASSSSGTNYEQYF. The CDR3 bases are TGTGCCAGCAGTAGTTCCGGGACTAACTACGAGCAGTACTTC.

This clonotype has at least ten counts. The gene calls are TRBV6-5 and TRBJ2-7; 11 bases map to TRBD1. Germline loops: CDR1 MNHEY, CDR2 SVGAGI. The CDR3 has 15 amino acids. V shed 6 bases and J 5 bases; nucleotides not matched to a gene: 9. The CDR3 reads CASRSPGQGVHEQYF. The CDR3 nucleotides are TGTGCCAGCAGATCTCCGGGACAGGGGGTCCACGAGCAGTACTTC.

The chain is built from TRBV30 and TRBJ1-4; D may be TRBD1 (5 bases). Trimming shortened V by 3 bases and J by 5 bases, and 10 bases separated the two germline ends. Germline CDR1 reads GTSNPN; CDR2 reads SVGIG (reference sequence). This CDR3 is built from 13 residues. For the CDR3, the DNA is TGTGCCTGGAGGACGACAGCGAATGAAAAACTGTTTTTT. Translated: CAWRTTANEKLFF.

The chain uses TRBV6-5 and TRBJ1-2; 10 bases map to TRBD1. This CDR3 region has 16 residues. Unmatched junction bases numbered 5, after V lost 0 bases and J lost 4 bases. The V gene's germline CDR1 is MNHEY and CDR2 SVGAGI. CDR3 loop: CASSYSGTGATYGYTF. In DNA form, the CDR3 reads TGTGCCAGCAGTTACTCCGGGACAGGGGCGACCTATGGCTACACCTTC.

This rearrangement joins TRBV4-1 to TRBJ1-1; D ambiguous. The germline gives CDR1 MGHRA, CDR2 YSYEKL. Trimming took off 2 bases at V and 1 base at J, with 14 bases between the two ends. The CDR3 contains 16 residues. CDR3 bases: TGCGCCAGCAGCCAATACAAGCCCCCAAGGAACACTGAAGCTTTCTTT. As protein: CASSQYKPPRNTEAFF.

CDR3 sequence: CASRNGRAGRAFF. The CDR3 region has the DNA TGTGCCAGCAGGAATGGGAGGGCAGGGAGGGCTTTCTTT. The chain uses TRBV7-2 and TRBJ1-1; a possible D gene is TRBD1 (5 bases). Trimming pared 6 bases from V and 11 bases from J, leaving 19 bases between. This CDR3 has 13 residues. Germline V lookup: CDR1 SGHTA, CDR2 FQGNSA.

The chain is built from TRBV5-1 and TRBJ2-5; D remains unclear. Germline V gene data show CDR1 as SGHRS and CDR2 as YFSETQ. The V end was cut by 4 bases, the J end by 1 base, with 14 bases between. The CDR3 spans 15 residues. CDR3 nucleotides: TGCGCCAGCAGCCCAAACTCGAACACCCAAGAGACCCAGTACTTC. Its protein is CASSPNSNTQETQYF.

The chain joins TRBV6-5 to TRBJ1-1; maybe TRBD1 (6 bases). Germline CDR1 is MNHEY and CDR2 is SVGAGI. The CDR3 sequence is 15 residues long. Between the trimmed V and J ends, which lost 0 bases and 1 base, there was a span of 9 bases. DNA for the CDR3: TGTGCCAGCAGTTACTCCGGGGGGCGGAACACTGAAGCTTTCTTT. This codes for CASSYSGGRNTEAFF.

The table lists this clonotype with many counts. This chain uses TRBV12-3 or TRBV12-4 with TRBJ1-2; 11 nucleotides align to TRBD1. The CDR3 length is 16 residues. Trimming cost V 6 bases and J 4 bases; bases outside gene matches: 10. DNA of the CDR3: TGTGCCAGCAGGGGGACAGGGGGTGCTCGAGGCTATGGCTACACCTTC. It specifies CASRGTGGARGYGYTF.

The table lists this clonotype with a few counts. The rearrangement uses TRBV6-6 and TRBJ1-6; 10 nucleotides agree with TRBD1. Germline V gene lookup returns CDR1 MNHNY and CDR2 SVGAGI (reference sequence). J lost 7 bases, V lost 6 bases, and 9 bases had no gene match. CDR3 size: 16 residues. CDR3 DNA: TGTGCCAGCAGCCCGACAGGGGGCGCGAAAAATTCACCCCTCCACTTT. Its translation is CASSPTGGAKNSPLHF.

This clonotype was seen ten or more times. The rearrangement joins TRBV20-1 to TRBJ2-7, with unresolved D. The CDR3 covers 13 residues. V dropped 0 bases and J dropped 3 bases, with 9 bases sitting between them. Looked up from germline, CDR1 is DFQATT and CDR2 is SNEGSKA (reference sequence). The CDR3 DNA reads as TGCAGTGCTAGAGACAGGAGCATCTACGAGCAGTACTTC. Amino acids: CSARDRSIYEQYF.

This clonotype has at least ten counts. This chain uses TRBV5-1 with TRBJ2-3, with 9 nucleotides matching TRBD1. The J segment lost 6 bases and the V segment lost 0 bases, leaving 8 bases of the junction unmatched. The germline V gene has CDR1 SGHRS and CDR2 YFSETQ. This CDR3 comprises 16 residues. The CDR3 DNA reads TGCGCCAGCAGCTTGGATGGGACAGGGAATGCCGATACGCAGTATTTT. Translating it yields CASSLDGTGNADTQYF. The full variable domain, in which reference TRBV5-1 and TRBJ2-3 provide the parts outside the CDR3, is KAGVTQTPRYLIKTRGQQVTLSCSPISGHRSVSWYQQTPGQGLQFLFEYFSETQRNKGNFPGRFSGRQFSNSRSEMNVSTLELGDSALYLCASSLDGTGNADTQYFGPGTRLTVL.